This T cell receptor beta chain was sequenced for a study of human T cells and chemical hapten exposure. J gave up 3 bases and V 6 bases, and 5 bases lay outside the gene matches. Per germline, CDR1 MGHDK and CDR2 SYGVNS. The CDR3 consists of 14 residues. Time point reported: patch test 3, about 24 weeks after DPC sensitization. Treatment reported: therapeutic diphenylcyclopropenone sensitization with weekly scalp DPC. The library attached unique molecular identifiers to individual cDNA molecules. Study processing details: Counting gave a median of 95,638 TCRs per sample, with values ranging from about 23,224 to 690,600. Via MiXCR, TCRdb re-called the RACE reads, giving one row per CDR3 protein. For this entry, the V and J calls and clone size follow TCRdb and not the study's own pipeline. The sample contains 190,000 or so distinct CDR3 sequences, about 25% of which appear only once.

V is TRBV25-1 and J is TRBJ2-7, with 10 bases lining up with TRBD1. This receptor was obtained from a woman in her thirties or forties with alopecia areata. Some clones in this sample may be carry-over from other donors' samples. Sequenced material: whole blood, taken in connection with sensitization to the hapten diphenylcyclopropenone (DPC). CDR3: CASRGTGEDYEQYF. For the CDR3, the DNA is TGTGCCAGCAGAGGGACAGGGGAAGACTACGAGCAGTACTTC.